This T cell receptor beta chain appears in the sequencing data of a study of T cell responses to AZD1222 COVID-19 vaccine. Study-level findings and limits: The study found Spike-specific TCR breadth and depth rose after two AZD1222 doses. The donor group comprised mostly white British people and more females; the analysis possibly underestimated clonal diversity.

This CDR3 is built from 17 residues. Germline CDR1 is SGHRS and CDR2 is YFSETQ. As concerns this clone: Its cognate antigen is unknown. One end of the junction does not line up with germline, which may come from a read error.

The repertoire was sequenced with immunoSEQ multiplex PCR; TCRdb's copy has only in-frame clones and lacks some. The sample includes under 150,000 clones, roughly 92% seen only once; the top ten take roughly 1%. The V call is TRBV5-1, the J call TRBJ2-3; 7 nucleotides match TRBD1. The receptor was isolated from an adult who received the AZD1222 COVID-19 vaccine. The sample here was peripheral blood, taken 28 days after the second AZD1222 dose. The CDR3 sequence: CASRLARTGAPTDTQYF. The CDR3 nucleotides read TGCGCCAGCAGGTTGGCCCGAACAGGGGCACCCACAGATACGCAGTATTTT.